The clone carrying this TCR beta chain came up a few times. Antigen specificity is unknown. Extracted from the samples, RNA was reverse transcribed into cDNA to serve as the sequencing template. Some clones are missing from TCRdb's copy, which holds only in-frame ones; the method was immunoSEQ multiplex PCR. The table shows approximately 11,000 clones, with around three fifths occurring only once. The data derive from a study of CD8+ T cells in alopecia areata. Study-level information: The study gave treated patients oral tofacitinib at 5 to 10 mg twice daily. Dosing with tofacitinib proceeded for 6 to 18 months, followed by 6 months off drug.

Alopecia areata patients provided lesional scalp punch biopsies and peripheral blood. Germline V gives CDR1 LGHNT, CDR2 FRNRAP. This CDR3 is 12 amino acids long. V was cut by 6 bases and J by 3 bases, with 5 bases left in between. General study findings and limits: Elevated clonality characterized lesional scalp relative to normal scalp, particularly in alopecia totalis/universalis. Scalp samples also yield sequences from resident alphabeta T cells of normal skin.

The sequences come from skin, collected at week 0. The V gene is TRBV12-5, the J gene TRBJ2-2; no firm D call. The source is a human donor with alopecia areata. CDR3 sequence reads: CASGPDTGELFF. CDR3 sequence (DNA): TGTGCTAGTGGACCTGACACCGGGGAGCTGTTTTTT.